The clone carrying this T cell receptor beta chain was seen at least ten times. TCRdb re-called the 5' RACE reads with MiXCR, one entry per CDR3 protein. The sample carries under 85,000 distinct CDR3 sequences, about 5% recorded once. This CDR3 region has 14 residues. Per germline, CDR1 MNHEY and CDR2 SVGEGT. Trimming cost V 6 bases and J 0 bases, with 8 bases left between them. The data originate from a study of early T cells in non-severe SARS-CoV-2 infection. Study in general: Chains were unpaired, as sequencing was done on bulk RNA from unsorted whole blood.

The sample here was whole blood, taken at baseline. The V gene is TRBV6-2 or TRBV6-3, the J gene TRBJ2-2; D gene uncertain. This receptor was identified in an adult who was a healthcare worker with PCR-confirmed SARS-CoV-2 infection or an uninfected control (not recorded which). The CDR3 sequence is CASREDANTGELFF. The CDR3 coding sequence is TGTGCCAGCAGAGAGGACGCGAACACCGGGGAGCTGTTTTTT.